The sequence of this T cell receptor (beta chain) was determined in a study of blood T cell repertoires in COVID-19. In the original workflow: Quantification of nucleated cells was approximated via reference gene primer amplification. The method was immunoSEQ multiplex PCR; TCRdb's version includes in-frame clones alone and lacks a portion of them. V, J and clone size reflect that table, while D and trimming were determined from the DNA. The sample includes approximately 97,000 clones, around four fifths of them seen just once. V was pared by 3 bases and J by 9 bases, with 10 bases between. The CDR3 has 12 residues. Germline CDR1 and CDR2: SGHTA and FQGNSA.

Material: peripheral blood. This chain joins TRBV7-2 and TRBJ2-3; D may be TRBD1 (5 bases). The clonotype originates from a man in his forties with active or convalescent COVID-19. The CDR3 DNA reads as TGTGCCAGCAGCTTCCCCTCAGGGACGCAGTATTTT. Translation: CASSFPSGTQYF.